This T cell receptor beta chain was identified during a study of T cell changes during pregnancy in multiple sclerosis. Data came from immunoSEQ multiplex PCR; TCRdb stores just in-frame clones and leaves some out. This table has tens of thousands of clones, 85% to 90% appearing once. The CDR3 runs 14 residues. Between the trimmed V and J ends, which lost 1 base and 3 bases, there was a span of 9 bases. CDR1 is LGHNA and CDR2 is YSLEER in the germline V gene. The material sequenced was CD4+ T cells from peripheral blood mononuclear cells, taken in the first trimester of pregnancy. This receptor was identified in a female donor with multiple sclerosis, enrolled in a pregnancy study. The chain uses TRBV4-3 and TRBJ1-1; unclear D gene. The CDR3 nucleotides read TGCGCCAGCAGCCAAGGGTACCGGGACACTGAAGCTTTCTTT. Its translation is CASSQGYRDTEAFF.